Below are 12 T cell receptor beta chains sequenced from a single sample in a study of blood T cell repertoires in COVID-19. Profiling relied on immunoSEQ multiplex PCR, and the TCRdb table lists in-frame clones only, not all of them. Among over 75,000 clones listed, roughly 89% were seen once. Sequenced material: peripheral blood. These receptors originate from a woman older than 75 with active COVID-19.

This clone was seen more than once but under ten times. The CDR3 DNA sequence: TGTGCCAGCAGTTCCGGGACAGGTAATCAGCCCCAGCATTTT. Its protein product is CASSSGTGNQPQHF. This chain uses TRBV27 with TRBJ1-5, with 8 nucleotides matching TRBD1. The germline V gene has CDR1 MNHEY and CDR2 SMNVEV (reference sequence). Trimming at V came to 4 bases and at J to 4 bases, leaving 3 bases not matched to a gene. The CDR3 extends over 14 amino acids.

The chain has TRBV7-8 and TRBJ1-1; a weak D match, TRBD1 (5 bases). With 0 bases removed from V and 5 bases from J, the gap between germline ends came to 10 bases. Germline CDR1 and CDR2: SGHVS and FQNEAQ. The CDR3 is 14 amino acids. CDR3 in amino acids: CASSLAAGGTEAFF. The CDR3 nucleotides read TGTGCCAGCAGCTTAGCTGCGGGGGGTACTGAAGCTTTCTTT.

The chain employs TRBV5-1 and TRBJ2-5, with 8 bases identical to TRBD2. The junction had 6 bases not matched to a gene; V was cut back by 2 bases and J by 3 bases. Germline CDR1 is SGHRS and CDR2 is YFSETQ. The CDR3 has 15 residues. The CDR3 DNA reads TGCGCCAGCAGCTTCAATAGCGGGGATAAAGAGACCCAGTACTTC. Translation: CASSFNSGDKETQYF.

The CDR3 reads CASSSEGRGPLKAFF. The CDR3 DNA reads TGTGCCAGCAGCTCAGAGGGCAGGGGACCTTTGAAAGCTTTCTTT. J is TRBJ1-1 and V is TRBV7-9, with D possibly being TRBD1 (6 bases). This CDR3 region has 15 residues. V lost 4 bases to trimming and J lost 9 bases, with 21 bases between them. Germline V CDR1 and CDR2: SEHNR, FQNEAQ (reference sequence). The full variable domain, in which reference TRBV7-9 and TRBJ1-1 provide the parts outside the CDR3, is DTGVSQNPRHKITKRGQNVTFRCDPISEHNRLYWYRQTLGQGPEFLTYFQNEAQLEKSRLLSDRFSAERPKGSFSTLEIQRTEQGDSAMYLCASSSEGRGPLKAFFGQGTRLTVV.

This sequence joins TRBV7-9 and TRBJ1-2; D remains ambiguous. Germline V lookup: CDR1 SEHNR, CDR2 FQNEAQ (reference sequence). This CDR3 contains 13 residues. V was cut by 4 bases and J by 3 bases, with 9 bases left in between. The CDR3 here is CASSSHQDYGYTF. DNA for the CDR3: TGTGCCAGCAGCTCTCACCAGGACTATGGCTACACCTTC.

This chain connects TRBV18 to TRBJ2-1; tentatively, D is TRBD1 (5 bases). Trimming stripped 2 bases from V and 5 bases from J, with 7 bases between. Germline V gene data show CDR1 as KGHSH and CDR2 as LQKENI. This CDR3 has 13 amino acids. This CDR3 is CASSPVRDNEQFF. DNA for the CDR3: TGTGCCAGCTCACCAGTCAGGGACAATGAGCAGTTCTTC. Based on the CDR3 plus reference TRBV18 and TRBJ2-1, the full variable domain is NAGVMQNPRHLVRRRGQEARLRCSPMKGHSHVYWYRQLPEEGLKFMVYLQKENIIDESGMPKERFSAEFPKEGPSILRIQQVVRGDSAAYFCASSPVRDNEQFFGPGTRLTVL.

DNA for the CDR3: TGTGCCAGCAGTCAGGCGGGTAACAATCAGCCCCAGCATTTT. It is translated as CASSQAGNNQPQHF. V and J are TRBV9 and TRBJ1-5; D call uncertain. CDR3 length: 14 amino acids. Germline-derived CDR1 and CDR2 are SGDLS and YYNGEE. The germline V and J ends were trimmed by 5 bases and 3 bases, with 12 bases remaining between them.

This clone was counted a single time. V gene TRBV18 combines with J gene TRBJ1-2; 9 nucleotides align to TRBD1. This CDR3 is 14 amino acids long. V was pared by 3 bases and J by 6 bases, with 5 bases of the junction left unmatched. The germline V gene has CDR1 KGHSH and CDR2 LQKENI. The CDR3 DNA sequence: TGTGCCAGCTCACCTGGTGGGACAGGGCATGGCTACACCTTC. Translated, it gives CASSPGGTGHGYTF.

The chain joins TRBV19 to TRBJ1-1; TRBD1 aligns across 10 bases. The CDR3 has 16 residues. Losses at the gene ends were 4 bases for V and 5 bases for J; bases not matched to a gene: 10. The germline V gene has CDR1 LNHDA and CDR2 SQIVND (reference sequence). For the CDR3, the DNA is TGTGCCAGTAGTACCGCCCGACAGGGGGCGAGGACTGAAGCTTTCTTT. This encodes CASSTARQGARTEAFF.

This chain uses TRBV23-1 with TRBJ2-7; 12 nucleotides match TRBD2. TRBV23-1 is an open reading frame, and its role is uncertain. There are 18 residues in the CDR3. V shed 4 bases and J 3 bases; nucleotides not matched to a gene: 13. In DNA, the CDR3 is TGCGCCAGCAGTCGGGGACTAGCGGGTCCCTCGGCCCACTACGAGCAGTACTTC. Translated: CASSRGLAGPSAHYEQYF.

J is TRBJ2-7 and V is TRBV6-5; perhaps TRBD1 as D (6 bases). The CDR3 contains 13 residues. Germline CDR1 is MNHEY and CDR2 is SVGAGI. V gave up 6 bases and J gave up 2 bases, with 11 bases separating them. The CDR3 DNA reads TGTGCCAGCAGCCTATACAGGGCCTACGAGCAGTACTTC. This encodes CASSLYRAYEQYF.

This chain joins TRBV7-6 and TRBJ1-6; D remains ambiguous. The V end lost 7 bases, the J end lost 7 bases, and 11 bases lay between the germline ends. The germline V gene encodes CDR1 SGHVS and CDR2 FNYEAQ. The CDR3 consists of 13 residues. The CDR3, as DNA: TGTGCCAGCAAAGTCGGAGGGAATTCACCCCTCCACTTT. Protein: CASKVGGNSPLHF.